One sample yielded the 31 T cell receptor beta chains listed below, sequenced in a study of T cell repertoires in cytomegalovirus infection. Using its own MiXCR run on the reads, TCRdb lists one record per CDR3 protein. The sample contains 700,000 to 850,000 distinct CDR3 sequences, 30% to 35% of which appear only once. No antigen has been identified for these receptors. The specimen comprised cultured CD8+ T cells from PBMCs, sampled from culture after CMV antigen stimulation. Receptor source: a human donor in good health (CMV status not recorded). Some clones in this sample may be carry-over from other donors' samples.

This clonotype was detected once. The chain uses TRBV15 and TRBJ2-5; perhaps TRBD1 as D (5 bases). This CDR3 is 15 amino acids long. V gave up 5 bases and J gave up 2 bases, with 15 bases separating them. Germline assignment: CDR1 LNHNV and CDR2 YYDKDF (reference sequence). The CDR3 DNA sequence: TGTGCCACCAGCGTTTTTGGGGCCCGTCAAGAGACCCAGTACTTC. The encoded protein is CATSVFGARQETQYF.

This clonotype was seen a handful of times. The rearrangement joins TRBV7-8 to TRBJ2-5; TRBD1 agrees at 7 bases. The germline gives CDR1 SGHVS, CDR2 FQNEAQ. The CDR3 extends over 15 amino acids. J lost 5 bases, V lost 1 base, and 7 bases had no gene match. This CDR3 reads CASSLGGGVRETQYF. Written as DNA, the CDR3 is TGTGCCAGCAGCTTAGGAGGGGGCGTCAGGGAGACCCAGTACTTC.

A word on this clonotype: This sequence may be a read error, since a much larger clone differs from it by one base. The chain links TRBV20-1 to TRBJ2-6; weak D call: TRBD1 (5 bases). In germline, CDR1 is DFQATT, CDR2 SNEGSKA (reference sequence). The CDR3 contains 15 residues. The CDR3, as DNA: TGCAGTGCTAGAGATCTTCCCTCTGGGGCCAACGTCATGACTTTC. This codes for CSARDLPSGANVMTF.

Worth noting for this clonotype: Germline and junction disagree at one end, which may indicate a read error. The V call is TRBV5-5, the J call TRBJ2-2, with D unresolved. CDR3 length equals 14 residues. In germline, CDR1 is SGHKS, CDR2 YYEKEE (reference sequence). For the CDR3, the DNA is TGTGCCAGCAGCCGCTTCCTGAACACCAGGGAGCTGTTTTTT. This encodes CASSRFLNTRELFF. The full variable domain, its missing parts supplied by reference TRBV5-5 and TRBJ2-2, is DAGVTQSPTHLIKTRGQQVTLRCSPISGHKSVSWYQQVLGQGPQFIFQYYEKEERGRGNFPDRFSARQFPNYSSELNVNALLLGDSALYLCASSRFLNTRELFFGEGSRLTVL.

This clonotype was detected only a few times. The J gene is TRBJ2-7, the V gene TRBV9; D unclear. This CDR3 comprises 15 residues. The germline V and J ends were trimmed by 0 bases and 0 bases, with 10 bases remaining between them. Per germline, CDR1 SGDLS and CDR2 YYNGEE. As DNA, the CDR3 is TGTGCCAGCAGCGTAGTTTCAGATTGCTCCTACGAGCAGTACGTC. Protein: CASSVVSDCSYEQYV.

This clonotype has more than one count but fewer than ten. The chain uses TRBV12-3 or TRBV12-4 and TRBJ2-3; 7 bases line up with TRBD2. The J segment lost 3 bases and the V segment lost 3 bases, leaving 3 bases of the junction unmatched. This CDR3 contains 14 residues. The CDR3 loop reads CASSFISGTDTQYF. DNA for the CDR3: TGTGCCAGCAGTTTCATTAGCGGGACAGATACGCAGTATTTT.

This clonotype was detected only a few times. This chain uses TRBV6-1 with TRBJ1-4, with D perhaps TRBD1 (5 bases). The CDR3 has 14 amino acids. V lost 5 bases, J lost 2 bases, and 9 bases lay in between. Per the germline V gene, CDR1 is MNHNS and CDR2 is SASEGT. This CDR3 reads CASSLGVTNEKLFF. The CDR3 DNA follows: TGTGCCAGCAGTTTAGGGGTTACTAATGAAAAACTGTTTTTT.

This clonotype was observed a handful of times. The chain combines TRBV7-8 with TRBJ2-7, with 8 bases identical to TRBD2. This CDR3 contains 14 residues. V lost 5 bases to trimming and J lost 3 bases; unmatched junction nucleotides: 6. The germline V gene has CDR1 SGHVS and CDR2 FQNEAQ. This chain's CDR3 is CASSPGGGFYEQYV. The CDR3 DNA follows: TGTGCCAGCAGCCCCGGGGGGGGGTTCTACGAGCAGTACGTC.

The rearrangement links TRBV9 to TRBJ2-1, with TRBD1 matching 7 bases. The length of the CDR3 is 15 residues. CDR1 and CDR2 (germline): SGDLS, YYNGEE. The trim removed 0 bases at V and 5 bases at J, leaving 5 bases unmatched. The CDR3 nucleotides read TGTGCCAGCAGCGTAGAACAGGGGAAGAACAATGAGCAGTTCTTC. This encodes CASSVEQGKNNEQFF. Complete variable domain (other parts from reference TRBV9 and TRBJ2-1): DSGVTQTPKHLITATGQRVTLRCSPRSGDLSVYWYQQSLDQGLQFLIQYYNGEERAKGNILERFSAQQFPDLHSELNLSSLELGDSALYFCASSVEQGKNNEQFFGPGTRLTVL.

This clonotype showed up just a few times. The chain links TRBV29-1 to TRBJ2-5; perhaps TRBD1 as D (5 bases). V lost 4 bases and J lost 0, with 6 bases in between. The germline gives CDR1 SQVTM, CDR2 ANQGSEA. CDR3 length: 12 residues. DNA of the CDR3: TGCAGCGTTGTAGGGGACCAAGAGACCCAGTACTTC. Translated, it gives CSVVGDQETQYF.

The chain joins TRBV6-2 or TRBV6-3 to TRBJ2-7, with D unclear. Germline assignment: CDR1 MNHEY and CDR2 SVGEGT. The CDR3 has 14 amino acids. The V and J ends lost 6 bases and 1 base respectively, with 13 bases between them. The CDR3 sequence: CASRQIGPSYEQYV. CDR3 nucleotide sequence: TGTGCCAGCAGACAGATCGGCCCGTCCTACGAGCAGTACGTC.

The V and J genes are TRBV12-3 or TRBV12-4 and TRBJ2-3; D might be TRBD2 (5 bases). The CDR3 runs 14 residues. The ends were cut back, 7 bases at V and 2 bases at J, with 13 bases in the middle. CDR3 in DNA: TGTGCCAGCACTGATTTTCGGGACACAGATACGCAGTATTTT. Its protein product is CASTDFRDTDTQYF.

This clonotype was detected many times. V gene TRBV7-2 combines with J gene TRBJ1-1; 7 nucleotides agree with TRBD1. Germline trimming cut 1 base from V and 5 bases from J; bases unmatched to any gene: 10. This CDR3 spans 16 amino acids. Per the germline V gene, CDR1 is SGHTA and CDR2 is FQGNSA. CDR3 loop: CASSLGGYRGYTEAFF. The CDR3 DNA reads as TGTGCCAGCAGCTTAGGGGGCTACAGGGGATATACTGAAGCTTTCTTT.

V and J are TRBV4-2 and TRBJ2-5; TRBD2 matches 12 bases. Germline CDR1 LGHNA, CDR2 YNFKEQ. This CDR3 has 18 amino acids. The ends lost 0 bases at V and 2 bases at J; junction bases unmatched: 7. CDR3: CASSQDSAGLAGQETQYF. The CDR3 DNA reads TGTGCCAGCAGCCAAGATTCAGCCGGACTAGCGGGGCAAGAGACCCAGTACTTC.

The chain has TRBV29-1 and TRBJ2-6, with 9 bases fitting TRBD1. The CDR3 sequence is 18 residues long. Germline lookup yields CDR1 SQVTM and CDR2 ANQGSEA. Germline trimming cut 0 bases from V and 0 bases from J; bases unmatched to any gene: 6. The CDR3 nucleotides read TGCAGCGTTGAAGATCGGGGACAGGGACTCTCTGGGGCCAACGTCCTGACTTTC. Amino acids: CSVEDRGQGLSGANVLTF.

This clonotype was counted between two and nine times. The chain uses TRBV7-2 and TRBJ1-3, with 9 bases identical to TRBD1. Germline CDR1 SGHTA, CDR2 FQGNSA. This CDR3 has 15 amino acids. V lost 1 base to trimming and J lost 7 bases; unmatched junction nucleotides: 5. As DNA, the CDR3 is TGTGCCAGCAGCTTAGGAGGGACAGGGAGGAACACCATATATTTT. Translating gives CASSLGGTGRNTIYF.

There are a few counts of this clonotype. CDR3 nucleotide sequence: TGCAGCGTTGAAGATGGAAAGGGACAGGGCGTCTATGGCTACACCTTC. Translation: CSVEDGKGQGVYGYTF. The J gene is TRBJ1-2, the V gene TRBV29-1; 9 nucleotides align to TRBD1. Germline loops: CDR1 SQVTM, CDR2 ANQGSEA. Trimming at V came to 0 bases and at J to 4 bases, leaving 9 bases not matched to a gene. The CDR3 length is 16 residues.

This clonotype was found many times. This chain links TRBV5-4 with TRBJ2-1; no clear D gene. Per germline, CDR1 SGHNT and CDR2 YYREEE (reference sequence). The CDR3 is 13 residues long. V lost 3 bases and J lost 0, with 4 bases in between. DNA of the CDR3: TGTGCCAGCAGCTCCGCCTCCTACAATGAGCAGTTCTTC. The encoded protein is CASSSASYNEQFF.

The V gene is TRBV12-5, the J gene TRBJ2-1; D uncertain. The V end lost 8 bases, the J end lost 8 bases, and 10 bases lay between the germline ends. Germline values: CDR1 LGHNT, CDR2 FRNRAP. CDR3 size: 11 residues. The CDR3 coding sequence is TGTGCTAGTTCTTATTGGCATGAGCAGTTCTTC. Amino acid sequence: CASSYWHEQFF.

This clonotype has a count of ten or more. This sequence joins TRBV6-1 and TRBJ2-7; tentative D call: TRBD2 (5 bases). This CDR3 has 13 amino acids. The V and J ends lost 8 bases and 0 bases respectively, with 11 bases between them. CDR1 MNHNS and CDR2 SASEGT come from the germline V gene. CDR3 amino acids: CASGPGSSYEQYV. The CDR3 DNA is TGTGCCAGCGGGCCGGGGAGCTCCTACGAGCAGTACGTC.

The V call is TRBV4-2, the J call TRBJ1-4; D gene ambiguous. CDR1 and CDR2 (germline): LGHNA, YNFKEQ. Trimming pared 1 base from V and 8 bases from J, leaving 11 bases between. The CDR3 is 14 residues long. The CDR3: CASSQAPDREKLFF. CDR3 in DNA: TGTGCCAGCAGCCAAGCCCCGGACCGGGAAAAACTGTTTTTT.

This clonotype was recorded a few times. CDR3 amino acids: CASSGGPELFF. Written as DNA, the CDR3 is TGTGCCAGCAGCGGAGGACCCGAACTGTTTTTT. This chain uses TRBV9 with TRBJ1-4; no reliable D call. Per germline, CDR1 SGDLS and CDR2 YYNGEE. The CDR3 length is 11 residues. Trimming pared 3 bases from V and 12 bases from J, leaving 9 bases between. Drawing the rest from reference TRBV9 and TRBJ1-4, the complete variable domain is DSGVTQTPKHLITATGQRVTLRCSPRSGDLSVYWYQQSLDQGLQFLIQYYNGEERAKGNILERFSAQQFPDLHSELNLSSLELGDSALYFCASSGGPELFFGSGTQLSVL.

This clonotype has at least ten counts. The CDR3 protein is CASSPTWARESGNTIYF. As DNA, the CDR3 is TGTGCCAGCAGCCCTACCTGGGCCAGGGAATCTGGAAACACCATATATTTT. The J gene is TRBJ1-3, the V gene TRBV7-2; the D gene is possibly TRBD1 (5 bases). The CDR3 loop spans 17 amino acids. The V end lost 5 bases, the J end lost 1 base, and 18 bases lay between the germline ends. The germline CDR1 and CDR2 sequences are SGHTA and FQGNSA.

This clonotype was counted a few times. This CDR3 is CSVEGGRGSKYNEQFF. The DNA of the CDR3 is TGCAGCGTTGAAGGCGGGCGGGGGAGCAAATACAATGAGCAGTTCTTC. The chain uses TRBV29-1 and TRBJ2-1, with TRBD2 matching over 7 bases. The CDR3 covers 16 residues. Unmatched junction bases numbered 10, after V lost 1 base and J lost 4 bases. Per the germline V gene, CDR1 is SQVTM and CDR2 is ANQGSEA.

J is TRBJ1-2 and V is TRBV6-5, with unresolved D. There are 14 residues in the CDR3. Germline loops: CDR1 MNHEY, CDR2 SVGAGI. V was shortened by 0 bases and J by 3 bases, with 8 bases between the two germline ends. CDR3 DNA: TGTGCCAGCAGTTACTCATGGTCCGACTATGGCTACACCTTC. This gives the protein CASSYSWSDYGYTF.

This clonotype was picked up a small number of times. This chain joins TRBV9 and TRBJ2-1, with D perhaps TRBD1 (5 bases). The CDR3 sequence is 13 residues long. Germline lookup yields CDR1 SGDLS and CDR2 YYNGEE. Trimming shortened V by 0 bases and J by 7 bases, and 8 bases separated the two germline ends. CDR3 DNA sequence: TGTGCCAGCAGCGTAGCAGGGAAGAATGAGCAGTTCTTC. Protein: CASSVAGKNEQFF.

The genes are TRBV28 and TRBJ2-7; 9 bases match TRBD1. V shed 7 bases and J 7 bases; nucleotides not matched to a gene: 14. The germline V gene has CDR1 MDHEN and CDR2 SYDVKM. This CDR3 comprises 15 residues. CDR3 region: CASTPAQGALGEQYV. As DNA, the CDR3 is TGTGCCAGCACCCCCGCACAGGGGGCCCTCGGGGAGCAGTACGTC.

The chain carries TRBV6-1 and TRBJ2-5; tentatively, D is TRBD1 (6 bases). CDR3 length: 13 amino acids. The germline gives CDR1 MNHNS, CDR2 SASEGT. V gave up 8 bases and J gave up 5 bases, with 15 bases separating them. CDR3 nucleotides: TGTGCCAGCCGCAGGGGTTTCGGGGAGACCCAGTACTTC. Protein: CASRRGFGETQYF.

This clonotype was picked up a small number of times. The J gene is TRBJ2-2, the V gene TRBV7-9; D gene unclear. This CDR3 spans 15 amino acids. Germline V lookup: CDR1 SEHNR, CDR2 FQNEAQ (reference sequence). V lost 5 bases to trimming and J lost 5 bases, with 15 bases between them. The CDR3 reads CASSPVGLGTGELFF. CDR3 sequence (DNA): TGTGCCAGCAGCCCCGTCGGCCTGGGGACCGGGGAGCTGTTTTTT. The whole variable domain, filled in from reference TRBV7-9 and TRBJ2-2, reads DTGVSQNPRHKITKRGQNVTFRCDPISEHNRLYWYRQTLGQGPEFLTYFQNEAQLEKSRLLSDRFSAERPKGSFSTLEIQRTEQGDSAMYLCASSPVGLGTGELFFGEGSRLTVL.

In its sample, this clonotype was seen a few times. The chain carries TRBV12-3 or TRBV12-4 and TRBJ2-7, with 8 nucleotides matching TRBD2. The CDR3 is made up of 13 amino acids. Trimming at V came to 6 bases and at J to 5 bases, leaving 6 bases not matched to a gene. CDR3 region: CASSSRGGDEQYF. Here the CDR3 DNA reads TGTGCCAGCAGCTCCCGGGGGGGCGACGAGCAGTACTTC.

This rearrangement joins TRBV4-3 to TRBJ2-7; weak D call: TRBD1 (6 bases). The CDR3 loop spans 13 amino acids. Germline lookup yields CDR1 LGHNA and CDR2 YSLEER. In DNA, the CDR3 is TGCGCCAACAGCCAAGACAGGTTCTACGAGCAGTACGTC. Translated: CANSQDRFYEQYV.